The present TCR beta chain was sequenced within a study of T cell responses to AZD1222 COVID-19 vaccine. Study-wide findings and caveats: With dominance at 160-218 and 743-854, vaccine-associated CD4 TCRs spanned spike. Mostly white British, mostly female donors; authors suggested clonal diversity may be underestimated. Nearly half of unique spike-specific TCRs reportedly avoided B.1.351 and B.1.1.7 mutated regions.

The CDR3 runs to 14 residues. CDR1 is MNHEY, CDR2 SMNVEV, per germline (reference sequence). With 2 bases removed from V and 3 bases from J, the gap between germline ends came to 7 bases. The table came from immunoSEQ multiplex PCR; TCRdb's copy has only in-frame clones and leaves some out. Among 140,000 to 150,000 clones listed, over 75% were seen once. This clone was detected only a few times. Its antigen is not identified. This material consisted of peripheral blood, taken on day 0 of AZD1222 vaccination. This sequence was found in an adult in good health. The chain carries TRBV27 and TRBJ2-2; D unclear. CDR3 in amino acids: CASSLIGYTGELFF. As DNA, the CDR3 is TGTGCCAGCAGTTTAATCGGTTACACCGGGGAGCTGTTTTTT.